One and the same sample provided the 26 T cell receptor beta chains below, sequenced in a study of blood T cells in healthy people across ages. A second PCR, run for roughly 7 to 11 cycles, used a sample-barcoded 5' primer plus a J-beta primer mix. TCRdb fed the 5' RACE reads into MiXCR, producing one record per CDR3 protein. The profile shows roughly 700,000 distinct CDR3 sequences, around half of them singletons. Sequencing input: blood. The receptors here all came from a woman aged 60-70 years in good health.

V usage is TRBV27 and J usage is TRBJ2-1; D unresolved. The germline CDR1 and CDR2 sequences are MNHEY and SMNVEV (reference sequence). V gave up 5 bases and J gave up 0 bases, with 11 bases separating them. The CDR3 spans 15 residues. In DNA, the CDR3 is TGTGCCAGCAGTGAAGACATTCGCTCCTACAATGAGCAGTTCTTC. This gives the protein CASSEDIRSYNEQFF.

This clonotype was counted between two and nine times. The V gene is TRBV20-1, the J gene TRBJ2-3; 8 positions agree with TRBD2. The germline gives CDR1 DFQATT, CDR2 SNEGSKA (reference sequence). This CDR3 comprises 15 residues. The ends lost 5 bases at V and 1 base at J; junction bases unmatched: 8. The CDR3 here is CSAAPGTRRTDTQYF. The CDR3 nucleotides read TGCAGTGCTGCCCCCGGGACTAGACGCACAGATACGCAGTATTTT.

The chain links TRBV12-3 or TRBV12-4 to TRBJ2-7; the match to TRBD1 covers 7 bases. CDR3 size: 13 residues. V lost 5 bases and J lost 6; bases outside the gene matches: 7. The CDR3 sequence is CASSTAQGREQYF. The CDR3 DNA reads TGTGCCAGCAGTACCGCACAGGGGCGCGAGCAGTACTTC.

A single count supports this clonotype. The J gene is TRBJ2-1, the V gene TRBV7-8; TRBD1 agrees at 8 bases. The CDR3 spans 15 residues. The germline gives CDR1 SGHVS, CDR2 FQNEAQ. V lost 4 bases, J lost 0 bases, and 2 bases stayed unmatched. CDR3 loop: CASSYDRGSYNEQFF. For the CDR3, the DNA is TGTGCCAGCAGCTATGACAGGGGCTCCTACAATGAGCAGTTCTTC.

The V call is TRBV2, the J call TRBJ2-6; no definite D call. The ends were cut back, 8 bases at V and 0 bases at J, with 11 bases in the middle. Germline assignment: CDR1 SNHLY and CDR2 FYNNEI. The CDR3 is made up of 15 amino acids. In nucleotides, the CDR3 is TGTGCCAGCCATCCGGCGACCTCTGGGGCCAACGTCCTGACTTTC. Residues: CASHPATSGANVLTF.

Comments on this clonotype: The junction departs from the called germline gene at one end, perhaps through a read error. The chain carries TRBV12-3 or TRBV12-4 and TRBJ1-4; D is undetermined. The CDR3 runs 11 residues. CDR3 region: CASSFHEKPFF. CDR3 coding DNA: TGTGCCAGCAGTTTTCATGAAAAACCGTTTTTT.

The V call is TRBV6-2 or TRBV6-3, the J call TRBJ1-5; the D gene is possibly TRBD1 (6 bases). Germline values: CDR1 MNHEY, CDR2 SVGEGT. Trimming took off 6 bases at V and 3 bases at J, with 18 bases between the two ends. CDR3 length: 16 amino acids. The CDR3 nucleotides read TGTGCCAGCAGCCCTTTGGGGGGCGGCCTCAATCAGCCCCAGCATTTT. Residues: CASSPLGGGLNQPQHF.

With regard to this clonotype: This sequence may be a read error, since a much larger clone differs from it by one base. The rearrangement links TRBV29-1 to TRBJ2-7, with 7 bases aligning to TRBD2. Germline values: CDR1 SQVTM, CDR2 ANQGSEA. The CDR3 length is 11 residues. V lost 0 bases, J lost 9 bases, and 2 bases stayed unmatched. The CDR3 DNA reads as TGCAGCGTTGAAGAGGTAGCGGGGCAGTACTTC. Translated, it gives CSVEEVAGQYF.

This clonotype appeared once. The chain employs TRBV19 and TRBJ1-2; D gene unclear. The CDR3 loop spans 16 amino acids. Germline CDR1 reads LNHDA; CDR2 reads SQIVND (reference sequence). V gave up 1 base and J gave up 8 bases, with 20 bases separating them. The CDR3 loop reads CASSIGRLGKAEGYTF. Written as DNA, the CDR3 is TGTGCCAGTAGTATAGGTCGATTGGGGAAGGCAGAAGGCTACACCTTC.

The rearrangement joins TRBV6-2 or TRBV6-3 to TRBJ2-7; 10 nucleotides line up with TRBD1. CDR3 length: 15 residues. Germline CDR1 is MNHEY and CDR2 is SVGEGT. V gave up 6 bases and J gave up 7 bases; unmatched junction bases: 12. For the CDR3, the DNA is TGTGCCAGCAGCAAACCTTCGGGACAGGGGAAGGAGCAGTACTTC. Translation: CASSKPSGQGKEQYF.

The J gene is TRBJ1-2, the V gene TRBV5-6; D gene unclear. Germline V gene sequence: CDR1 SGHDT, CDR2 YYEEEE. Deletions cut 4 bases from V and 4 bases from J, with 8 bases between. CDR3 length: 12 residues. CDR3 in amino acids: CASSREFYGYTF. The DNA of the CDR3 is TGTGCCAGCAGCCGGGAGTTCTATGGCTACACCTTC. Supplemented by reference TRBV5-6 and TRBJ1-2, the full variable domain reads DAGVTQSPTHLIKTRGQQVTLRCSPKSGHDTVSWYQQALGQGPQFIFQYYEEEERQRGNFPDRFSGHQFPNYSSELNVNALLLGDSALYLCASSREFYGYTFGSGTRLTVV.

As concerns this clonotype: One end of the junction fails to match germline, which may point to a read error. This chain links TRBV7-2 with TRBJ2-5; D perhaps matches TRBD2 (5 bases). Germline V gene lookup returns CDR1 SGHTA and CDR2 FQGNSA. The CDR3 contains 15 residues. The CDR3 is CASSLASMYQETQYF. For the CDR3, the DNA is TGTGCCAGCAGCCTAGCCTCTATGTACCAAGAGACCCAGTACTTC.

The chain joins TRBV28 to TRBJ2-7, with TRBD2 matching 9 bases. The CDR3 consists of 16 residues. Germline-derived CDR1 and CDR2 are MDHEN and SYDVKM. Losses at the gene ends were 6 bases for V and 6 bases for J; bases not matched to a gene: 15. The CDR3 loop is CASRLGGGAGGFEQYF. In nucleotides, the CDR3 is TGTGCCAGCAGACTCGGGGGGGGTGCGGGAGGGTTCGAGCAGTACTTC.

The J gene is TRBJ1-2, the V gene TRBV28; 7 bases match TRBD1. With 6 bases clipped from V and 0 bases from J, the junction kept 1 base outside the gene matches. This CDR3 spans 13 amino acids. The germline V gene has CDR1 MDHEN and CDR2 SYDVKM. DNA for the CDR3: TGTGCCAGCAGGGGGACAGCTAACTATGGCTACACCTTC. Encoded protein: CASRGTANYGYTF.

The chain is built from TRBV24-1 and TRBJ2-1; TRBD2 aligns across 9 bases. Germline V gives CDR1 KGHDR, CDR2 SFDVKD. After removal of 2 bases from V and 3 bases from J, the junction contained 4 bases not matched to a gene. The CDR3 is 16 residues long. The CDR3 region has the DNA TGTGCCACCAGTGATTCCGTGACTAGCGGCTACAATGAGCAGTTCTTC. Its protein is CATSDSVTSGYNEQFF.

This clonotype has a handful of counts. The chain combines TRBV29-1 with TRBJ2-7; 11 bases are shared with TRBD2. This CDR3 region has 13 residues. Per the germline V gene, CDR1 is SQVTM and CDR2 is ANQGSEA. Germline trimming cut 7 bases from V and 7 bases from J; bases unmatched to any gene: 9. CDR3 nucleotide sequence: TGCAGCGCTGGGACTAGCGGCTACAATGAGCAGTACTTC. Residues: CSAGTSGYNEQYF.

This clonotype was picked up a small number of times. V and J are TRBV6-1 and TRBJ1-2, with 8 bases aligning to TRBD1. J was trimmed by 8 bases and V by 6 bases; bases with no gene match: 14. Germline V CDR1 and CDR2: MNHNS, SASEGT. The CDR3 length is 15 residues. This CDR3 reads CASSARKTGDLGYTF. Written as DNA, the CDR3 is TGTGCCAGCAGCGCCCGGAAGACAGGGGATTTGGGCTACACCTTC.

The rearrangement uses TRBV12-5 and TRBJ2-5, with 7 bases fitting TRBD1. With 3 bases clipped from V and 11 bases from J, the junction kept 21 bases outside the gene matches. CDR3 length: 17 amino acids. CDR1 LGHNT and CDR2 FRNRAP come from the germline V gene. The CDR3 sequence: CASGFFLPTGYNNEQYF. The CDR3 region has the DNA TGTGCTAGTGGTTTTTTCCTTCCGACAGGGTACAACAATGAGCAGTACTTC. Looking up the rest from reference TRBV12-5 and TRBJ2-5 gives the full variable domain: DARVTQTPRHKVTEMGQEVTMRCQPILGHNTVFWYRQTMMQGLELLAYFRNRAPLDDSGMPKDRFSAEMPDATLATLKIQPSEPRDSAVYFCASGFFLPTGYNNEQYFGPGTRLLVL.

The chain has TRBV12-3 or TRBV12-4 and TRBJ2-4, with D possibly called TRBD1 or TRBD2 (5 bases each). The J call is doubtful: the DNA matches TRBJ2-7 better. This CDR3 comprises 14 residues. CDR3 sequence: CASSFGGRFYEQYF. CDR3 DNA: TGTGCCAGCAGTTTTGGGGGACGATTCTACGAGCAGTACTTC.

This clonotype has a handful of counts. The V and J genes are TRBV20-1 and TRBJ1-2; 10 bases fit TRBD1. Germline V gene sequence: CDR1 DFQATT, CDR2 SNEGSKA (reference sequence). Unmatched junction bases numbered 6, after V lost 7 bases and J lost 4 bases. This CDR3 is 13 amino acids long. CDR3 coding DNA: TGCAGTGTGGCGACAGGGGGCGGCTATGGCTACACCTTC. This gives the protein CSVATGGGYGYTF.

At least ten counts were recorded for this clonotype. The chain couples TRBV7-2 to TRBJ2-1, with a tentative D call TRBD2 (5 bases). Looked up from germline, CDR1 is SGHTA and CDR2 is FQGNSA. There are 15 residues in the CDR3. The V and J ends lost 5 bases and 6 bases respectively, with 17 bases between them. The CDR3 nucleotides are TGTGCCAGCAGCACTACTAGTCTAGGGCTCAATGAGCAGTTCTTC. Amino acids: CASSTTSLGLNEQFF.

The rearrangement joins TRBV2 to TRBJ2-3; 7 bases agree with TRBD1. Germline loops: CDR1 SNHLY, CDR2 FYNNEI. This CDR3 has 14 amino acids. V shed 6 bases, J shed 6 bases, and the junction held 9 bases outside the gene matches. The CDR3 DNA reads TGTGCCAGCAGGAGCCCTGGGGACAGCGATACGCAGTATTTT. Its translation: CASRSPGDSDTQYF.

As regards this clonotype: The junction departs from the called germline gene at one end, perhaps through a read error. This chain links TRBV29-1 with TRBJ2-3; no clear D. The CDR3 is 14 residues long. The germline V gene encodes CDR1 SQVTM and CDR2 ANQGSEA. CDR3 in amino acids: CSVSRLGLTDAQYF. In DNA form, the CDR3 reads TGCAGCGTGTCTCGATTGGGCTTAACAGATGCGCAGTATTTT.

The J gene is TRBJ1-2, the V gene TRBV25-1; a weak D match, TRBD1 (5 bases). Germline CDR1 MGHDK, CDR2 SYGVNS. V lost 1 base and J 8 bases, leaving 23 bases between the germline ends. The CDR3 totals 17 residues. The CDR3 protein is CASSESGAKRRADGYTF. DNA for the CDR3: TGTGCCAGCAGTGAATCGGGAGCAAAGCGCAGGGCTGACGGCTACACCTTC.

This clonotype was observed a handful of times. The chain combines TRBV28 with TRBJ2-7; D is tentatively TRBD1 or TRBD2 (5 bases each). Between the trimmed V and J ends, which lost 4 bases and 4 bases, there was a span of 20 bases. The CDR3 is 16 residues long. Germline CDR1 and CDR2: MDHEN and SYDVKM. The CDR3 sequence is CASSWGFTTPGYEQYF. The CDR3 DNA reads TGTGCCAGCAGTTGGGGGTTCACAACACCCGGATACGAGCAGTACTTC. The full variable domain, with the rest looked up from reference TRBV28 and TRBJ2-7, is DVKVTQSSRYLVKRTGEKVFLECVQDMDHENMFWYRQDPGLGLRLIYFSYDVKMKEKGDIPEGYSVSREKKERFSLILESASTNQTSMYLCASSWGFTTPGYEQYFGPGTRLTVT.

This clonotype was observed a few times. The CDR3 loop is CASSLRIFLQETQYF. The CDR3 nucleotides are TGTGCCAGCAGCTTAAGGATCTTCCTACAAGAGACCCAGTACTTC. The chain combines TRBV7-9 with TRBJ2-5; no definite D call. This CDR3 is built from 15 residues. Germline lookup yields CDR1 SEHNR and CDR2 FQNEAQ (reference sequence). V dropped 2 bases and J dropped 2 bases, with 12 bases sitting between them.